This entry lists 3 T cell receptor beta chains sequenced from one sample in a study of post-analysis software for immune sequencing data. Study-wide findings and caveats: A handful of TRBV segments were significantly more frequent in patients than in controls. TRBV5-6, TRBV5-1 and TRBV20-1 were among these segments.

Their antigens are not known. Prepared libraries of TCR beta cDNA carried unique molecular identifiers. MiXCR was run by TCRdb on the PCR reads, yielding one entry per CDR3 protein. Of 740,000 or so distinct CDR3 sequences detected, 53% appear once; the ten largest clones hold 4.6%. Sequenced material: blood. The receptors here all came from a girl between 5 and 17 years old with multiple sclerosis.

The CDR3 is CASSRGHQDEQFF. CDR3 nucleotide sequence: TGCGCCAGCAGCCGGGGGCACCAAGATGAGCAGTTCTTC. The chain links TRBV5-1 to TRBJ2-1; D tentatively fits TRBD1 or TRBD2 (6 bases each). Germline V gene lookup returns CDR1 SGHRS and CDR2 YFSETQ. The germline V and J ends were trimmed by 4 bases and 8 bases, with 13 bases remaining between them. The CDR3 has 13 amino acids.

This clonotype has only a few counts. The CDR3 DNA follows: TGTGCCAGCAGTTCCCCGGGATCAGGACAGTACTTC. Its translation: CASSSPGSGQYF. The rearrangement uses TRBV12-3 or TRBV12-4 and TRBJ2-4, with D perhaps matching TRBD2 (5 bases). Trimming pared 4 bases from V and 13 bases from J, leaving 14 bases between. The CDR3 covers 12 residues.

The chain carries TRBV12-5 and TRBJ2-5; 10 bases fit TRBD2. The tail of the sequence fits TRBJ2-7 better, so the J call may be wrong. This CDR3 contains 14 residues. Germline assignment: CDR1 LGHNT and CDR2 FRNRAP. The DNA for the CDR3 is TGTGCTAGTGGTCTTGGACTAGCGGTCCACGAGCAGTACTTC. The encoded protein is CASGLGLAVHEQYF.